The 20 T cell receptor beta chains given below trace back to one sample, sequenced in a study of blood T cell repertoires in COVID-19. TCRdb keeps only in-frame clones here, not all; method: immunoSEQ multiplex PCR. This table holds around 95,000 clones, approximately 87% found once. The sequenced material came from peripheral blood. These receptors came from a human donor in a cohort sampled during active COVID-19.

The rearrangement uses TRBV30 and TRBJ2-1, with 9 bases aligning to TRBD2. The CDR3 totals 14 residues. V was pared by 4 bases and J by 4 bases, with 5 bases of the junction left unmatched. Germline lookup yields CDR1 GTSNPN and CDR2 SVGIG (reference sequence). The chain's CDR3 is CAWKGLADYNEQFF. The CDR3 bases are TGTGCCTGGAAGGGACTAGCAGATTACAATGAGCAGTTCTTC.

This chain connects TRBV11-2 to TRBJ2-1; the match to TRBD2 covers 7 bases. The V gene end was trimmed by 6 bases and the J gene end by 0 bases; junction bases not matched to a gene: 14. The CDR3 contains 18 residues. Germline assignment: CDR1 SGHAT and CDR2 FQNNGV. CDR3 residues: CASRSIRASGSSYNEQFF. The DNA of the CDR3 is TGTGCCAGCAGGTCCATCCGGGCTAGCGGTTCCTCCTACAATGAGCAGTTCTTC.

In this sample, this clone turned up once. The chain links TRBV14 to TRBJ2-5, with D uncertain. This CDR3 spans 12 amino acids. Germline CDR1 is SGHDN and CDR2 is FVKESK. Trimming took 2 bases from V and 5 from J, leaving 6 bases between them. CDR3 loop: CASSQSRETQYF. DNA of the CDR3: TGTGCCAGCAGCCAATCACGGGAGACCCAGTACTTC.

The V call is TRBV6-2 or TRBV6-3, the J call TRBJ2-7, with TRBD2 matching over 9 bases. Germline V lookup: CDR1 MNHEY, CDR2 SVGEGT. CDR3 length: 14 residues. The V and J ends lost 4 bases and 4 bases, in that order; junction bases with no gene match: 5. The CDR3 DNA is TGTGCCAGCAGTTCCCTAGCGGGGAGTTACGAGCAGTACTTC. It encodes CASSSLAGSYEQYF.

This clone showed up just once. The chain uses TRBV6-1 and TRBJ2-3, with D possibly being TRBD2 (6 bases). The germline CDR1 and CDR2 sequences are MNHNS and SASEGT. This CDR3 has 15 residues. The V and J ends lost 3 bases and 3 bases respectively, with 13 bases between them. CDR3 residues: CASSDPLAPTDTQYF. The CDR3 DNA reads TGTGCCAGCAGTGACCCCCTAGCGCCAACAGATACGCAGTATTTT.

This sequence joins TRBV9 and TRBJ2-7; 8 positions agree with TRBD2. The V gene's germline CDR1 is SGDLS and CDR2 YYNGEE. V trimming: 4 bases; J trimming: 0 bases; junction bases outside the gene matches: 3. This CDR3 contains 14 residues. DNA of the CDR3: TGTGCCAGCAGCCCGGGACTAGTCTCCTACGAGCAGTACTTC. Its translation: CASSPGLVSYEQYF.

The chain couples TRBV18 to TRBJ2-7, with a weak D call TRBD2 (5 bases). Germline values: CDR1 KGHSH, CDR2 LQKENI. V dropped 3 bases and J dropped 0 bases, with 9 bases sitting between them. The CDR3 is made up of 14 amino acids. This CDR3 is CASSPQGSSYEQYF. The DNA of the CDR3 is TGTGCCAGCTCACCTCAAGGGAGCTCCTACGAGCAGTACTTC.

V gene TRBV9 combines with J gene TRBJ2-3; 10 bases are a match to TRBD2. V shed 0 bases and J 1 base; nucleotides not matched to a gene: 5. CDR1 and CDR2 (germline): SGDLS, YYNGEE. The CDR3 runs 17 residues. CDR3 sequence (DNA): TGTGCCAGCAGCGTAGGAGCGGGAGGGCATCGCACAGATACGCAGTATTTT. It is translated as CASSVGAGGHRTDTQYF.

The genes are TRBV7-9 and TRBJ2-2; TRBD2 agrees at 10 bases. V lost 5 bases and J lost 6; bases outside the gene matches: 9. CDR1 is SEHNR and CDR2 is FQNEAQ in the germline V gene (reference sequence). The CDR3 extends over 16 amino acids. The DNA of the CDR3 is TGTGCCAGCAGCCCACAAGGGCTAGCGGGAGCCGGGGAGCTGTTTTTT. Amino acid sequence: CASSPQGLAGAGELFF.

The chain recombines TRBV18 with TRBJ2-5; 11 bases align to TRBD2. Per germline, CDR1 KGHSH and CDR2 LQKENI. The CDR3 has 16 amino acids. V lost 2 bases and J lost 5; bases outside the gene matches: 7. CDR3 region: CASSPLAGGPQETQYF. The CDR3 DNA is TGTGCCAGCTCACCATTAGCGGGGGGGCCGCAGGAGACCCAGTACTTC.

The V call is TRBV5-1, the J call TRBJ1-1, with D perhaps matching TRBD1 (6 bases). From germline, CDR1 is SGHRS and CDR2 YFSETQ. The V gene lost 0 bases and the J gene lost 5 bases, with 14 bases spanning the gap. The CDR3 runs to 15 residues. The chain's CDR3 is CASSLDGGGGTEAFF. The DNA of the CDR3 is TGCGCCAGCAGCTTGGATGGGGGAGGGGGTACTGAAGCTTTCTTT. Full variable domain (remainder filled in from reference TRBV5-1 and TRBJ1-1): KAGVTQTPRYLIKTRGQQVTLSCSPISGHRSVSWYQQTPGQGLQFLFEYFSETQRNKGNFPGRFSGRQFSNSRSEMNVSTLELGDSALYLCASSLDGGGGTEAFFGQGTRLTVV.

The V call is TRBV7-8, the J call TRBJ1-3, with D hard to call. With 5 bases removed from V and 1 base from J, the gap between germline ends came to 15 bases. Germline V gene lookup returns CDR1 SGHVS and CDR2 FQNEAQ. The CDR3 runs 16 residues. The CDR3 DNA reads as TGTGCCAGCAGCCGACTGGGAGCTAGGTCTGGAAACACCATATATTTT. Translating gives CASSRLGARSGNTIYF.

The J gene is TRBJ2-3, the V gene TRBV6-2 or TRBV6-3; the match to TRBD2 covers 8 bases. Germline CDR1 MNHEY, CDR2 SVGEGT. The CDR3 is 14 residues long. J was trimmed by 6 bases and V by 2 bases; bases with no gene match: 4. The CDR3 loop is CASSYRAGVDTQYF. The CDR3 region has the DNA TGTGCCAGCAGTTACCGAGCGGGGGTGGATACGCAGTATTTT.

This clone was detected only a few times. This chain connects TRBV5-1 to TRBJ1-1, with D possibly being TRBD1 (5 bases). CDR3 length equals 17 residues. Germline V CDR1 and CDR2: SGHRS, YFSETQ. V was pared by 1 base and J by 11 bases, with 27 bases between. CDR3 sequence: CASSLFIGGADSPEAFF. DNA for the CDR3: TGCGCCAGCAGCTTGTTTATCGGCGGGGCCGACTCCCCCGAGGCTTTCTTT.

DNA for the CDR3: TGTGCCAGCAGTGAAGCAGCCGGGTATCAGCCCCAGCATTTT. This gives the protein CASSEAAGYQPQHF. The chain combines TRBV2 with TRBJ1-5, with D unresolved. Germline CDR1 SNHLY, CDR2 FYNNEI. V gave up 0 bases and J gave up 5 bases, with 8 bases separating them. The CDR3 is made up of 14 amino acids.

The rearrangement links TRBV7-2 to TRBJ2-1; a possible D gene is TRBD2 (6 bases). The V end was cut by 1 base, the J end by 4 bases, with 11 bases between. This CDR3 comprises 15 residues. CDR1 and CDR2 (germline): SGHTA, FQGNSA. CDR3 nucleotide sequence: TGTGCCAGCAGCTTAGTATTTGCGGGATACAATGAGCAGTTCTTC. Its protein is CASSLVFAGYNEQFF.

The chain uses TRBV5-5 and TRBJ1-1, with 7 bases aligning to TRBD1. This CDR3 contains 14 residues. Germline CDR1 and CDR2: SGHKS and YYEKEE (reference sequence). V shed 3 bases, J shed 1 base, and the junction held 3 bases outside the gene matches. CDR3 sequence: CASSSRQGNTEAFF. The CDR3 coding sequence is TGTGCCAGCAGCTCCCGACAGGGGAACACTGAAGCTTTCTTT.

V gene TRBV6-5 combines with J gene TRBJ1-1; 7 nucleotides agree with TRBD1. The length of the CDR3 is 14 residues. V shed 5 bases and J 4 bases; nucleotides not matched to a gene: 7. Looked up from germline, CDR1 is MNHEY and CDR2 is SVGAGI. The DNA for the CDR3 is TGTGCCAGCAGTCGCGGGACAGAGGGCACTGAAGCTTTCTTT. Protein: CASSRGTEGTEAFF.

This sequence joins TRBV3-1 (or the pseudogene TRBV3-2) and TRBJ2-2, with 13 positions matching TRBD2. V lost 5 bases and J lost 5; bases outside the gene matches: 8. From germline, CDR1 is LGHDT and CDR2 YNNKEL (reference sequence). The CDR3 runs to 17 residues. The CDR3 sequence is CASSKTSGGARTGELFF. The CDR3 region has the DNA TGTGCCAGCAGCAAAACTAGCGGGGGGGCGCGGACCGGGGAGCTGTTTTTT.

The V and J genes are TRBV5-1 and TRBJ2-3; 12 nucleotides align to TRBD2. The junction had 2 bases not matched to a gene; V was cut back by 4 bases and J by 5 bases. This CDR3 contains 14 residues. Germline V lookup: CDR1 SGHRS, CDR2 YFSETQ. In DNA, the CDR3 is TGCGCCAGCAGCCTAGCGGGGGGGAGAGATACGCAGTATTTT. Its translation is CASSLAGGRDTQYF.